A selection of T cell receptor beta chains follows, all from one sample in a study of blood T cell repertoires in COVID-19. Profiling relied on immunoSEQ multiplex PCR, and the TCRdb table lists in-frame clones only, not all of them. Among roughly 45,000 clones listed, roughly 93% were seen once. The sample was peripheral blood. All receptors come from a man aged 55 to 70 with COVID-19, enrolled during active disease. The CDR3 runs from the conserved cysteine through the conserved F or W. A D gene is named only where the DNA matches it firmly. Some rows have no size entry. The others give once, few or many, or a class for an expanded clone.

NA,TRBJ1-1,few,TRBV4-1,CASSQERGMNTEAFF,TGCGCCAGCAGCCAAGAAAGGGGCATGAACACTGAAGCTTTCTTT
NA,TRBJ1-1,NA,TRBV5-1,CASSRQGYTEAFF,TGCGCCAGCAGTCGCCAGGGCTACACTGAAGCTTTCTTT
NA,TRBJ1-1,NA,TRBV7-9,CASSLRGGPGEAFF,TGTGCCAGCAGCTTACGGGGGGGACCGGGTGAAGCTTTCTTT
TRBD1,TRBJ1-2,NA,TRBV19,CASRNRGSNYGYTF,TGTGCCAGTAGGAACAGGGGAAGTAACTATGGCTACACCTTC
NA,TRBJ1-4,NA,TRBV29-1,CSSQVGSNEKLFF,TGCAGCTCCCAGGTTGGGTCTAATGAAAAACTGTTTTTT
NA,TRBJ1-3,once,TRBV4-2,CASSQADTTGAGNTIYF,TGTGCCAGCAGCCAAGCCGATACGACAGGAGCTGGAAACACCATATATTTT
TRBD1,TRBJ1-6,NA,TRBV19,CASSIRTGAYNSPLHF,TGTGCCAGTAGTATTAGGACAGGGGCTTATAATTCACCCCTCCACTTT
TRBD2,TRBJ2-1,once,TRBV19,CASRPSGSYNEQFF,TGTGCCAGTAGGCCAAGCGGGAGTTACAATGAGCAGTTCTTC
NA,TRBJ2-7,NA,TRBV19,CASSLYLSRGYEQYF,TGTGCCAGTAGTCTGTACTTAAGCCGGGGGTACGAGCAGTACTTC
NA,TRBJ2-5,NA,TRBV10-2,CASRRGGGETQYF,TGCGCCAGCAGGAGGGGGGGCGGAGAGACCCAGTACTTC
TRBD1,TRBJ2-7,NA,TRBV5-4,CASSLRTGGEQYF,TGTGCCAGCAGCCTGAGGACAGGGGGCGAGCAGTACTTC
TRBD1,TRBJ1-1,NA,TRBV11-2,CASSLGQMNTEAFF,TGTGCCAGCAGCTTGGGACAGATGAACACTGAAGCTTTCTTT
NA,TRBJ1-1,NA,TRBV25-1,CASSKLGGTEAFF,TGTGCCAGCAGTAAGTTGGGGGGCACTGAAGCTTTCTTT
TRBD2,TRBJ2-1,NA,TRBV6-5,CASTSVSSFQPQFF,TGTGCCAGTACTAGCGTTTCAAGTTTCCAACCACAGTTCTTC
TRBD1,TRBJ2-2,once,TRBV5-1,CASSSQLLGQGASGELFF,TGCGCCAGCAGCTCCCAATTACTCGGACAGGGGGCGTCCGGGGAGCTGTTTTTT
TRBD1,TRBJ1-1,NA,TRBV11-3,CASSEGEGTGFLSGLAFF,TGTGCCAGCAGCGAGGGAGAGGGGACAGGGTTTCTTTCGGGTCTAGCTTTCTTT
NA,TRBJ1-1,NA,TRBV9,CASSVGGGGSTEAFF,TGTGCCAGCAGCGTTGGCGGGGGAGGATCCACTGAAGCTTTCTTT
NA,TRBJ1-1,NA,TRBV30,CAWDVGQPEAFF,TGTGCCTGGGATGTAGGACAGCCAGAAGCTTTCTTT
NA,TRBJ1-3,NA,TRBV18,CASSPQAGFSGNTIYF,TGTGCCAGCTCACCCCAGGCGGGGTTCTCTGGAAACACCATATATTTT
NA,TRBJ1-5,NA,TRBV6-5,CASIGEDVLNQPQHF,TGTGCCAGCATCGGTGAGGATGTACTCAATCAGCCCCAGCATTTT
TRBD2,TRBJ2-1,NA,TRBV7-2,CASSSRGGSNNEQFF,TGTGCCAGCAGCTCCCGGGGCGGGAGTAACAATGAGCAGTTCTTC
TRBD2,TRBJ2-2,NA,TRBV7-2,CASSGIRSGGYTGELFF,TGTGCCAGCAGCGGAATAAGAAGCGGGGGGTACACCGGGGAGCTGTTTTTT
TRBD1,TRBJ2-7,few,TRBV4-2,CASSAYLGPTRGEQYF,TGTGCCAGCAGCGCCTACCTCGGGCCTACCAGGGGGGAGCAGTACTTC
NA,TRBJ1-1,NA,TRBV5-1,CASSSRDTITEAFF,TGCGCCAGCAGCTCCCGCGACACGATCACTGAAGCTTTCTTT
NA,TRBJ1-2,NA,TRBV3-1/TRBV3-2,CASSRGGAGGYTF,TGTGCCAGCAGCCGAGGGGGGGCAGGAGGCTACACCTTC
NA,TRBJ1-1,NA,TRBV4-1,CASSPSLGVRGEAFF,TGCGCCAGCAGCCCCTCCTTAGGCGTCAGGGGTGAAGCTTTCTTT
TRBD1,TRBJ2-4,NA,TRBV3-1/TRBV3-2,CASSHGTGIKNIQYF,TGTGCCAGCAGCCACGGGACAGGTATCAAAAACATTCAGTACTTC
TRBD1,TRBJ2-3,NA,TRBV19,CASSISPRTGTQYF,TGTGCCAGTAGTATAAGTCCCCGGACAGGTACGCAGTATTTT
NA,TRBJ1-4,NA,TRBV2,CASSLQGTSEKLFF,TGTGCCAGCAGCCTACAGGGAACTTCTGAAAAACTGTTTTTT
TRBD1,TRBJ2-7,NA,TRBV5-5,CASSLEGQGYEQYF,TGTGCCAGCAGCTTGGAGGGACAGGGCTACGAGCAGTACTTC
TRBD2,TRBJ2-3,NA,TRBV6-5,CASSYSWEGRTDTQYF,TGTGCCAGCAGTTACTCGTGGGAGGGCCGCACAGATACGCAGTATTTT
NA,TRBJ2-5,NA,TRBV9,CASSVRGETQYF,TGTGCCAGCAGCGTACGGGGGGAGACCCAGTACTTC
TRBD2,TRBJ2-1,NA,TRBV7-6,CASSPTSGLYNEQFF,TGTGCCAGCAGCCCGACTAGCGGGTTATACAATGAGCAGTTCTTC
NA,TRBJ2-3,NA,TRBV12-5,CASGLPPYYVRVRDTQYF,TGTGCTAGTGGTTTGCCACCCTACTACGTCAGGGTACGAGATACGCAGTATTTT
NA,TRBJ1-4,NA,TRBV7-9,CASSLEMRGGEKLFF,TGTGCCAGCAGCTTAGAGATGCGCGGGGGTGAAAAACTGTTTTTT
TRBD1,TRBJ1-2,NA,TRBV5-6,CASSLSGQANYGYTF,TGTGCCAGCAGCTTGTCGGGACAGGCTAACTATGGCTACACCTTC
NA,TRBJ1-5,NA,TRBV6-2/TRBV6-3,CASSYTQGRQPQHF,TGTGCCAGCAGTTACACCCAGGGCCGCCAGCCCCAGCATTTT
NA,TRBJ1-1,NA,TRBV3-1/TRBV3-2,CASSRRGNTEAFF,TGTGCCAGCAGCCGACGGGGAAACACTGAAGCTTTCTTT
NA,TRBJ2-3,NA,TRBV2,CASTQRGSTDTQYF,TGTGCCAGCACTCAACGGGGTAGCACAGATACGCAGTATTTT
NA,TRBJ2-2,NA,TRBV21-1,CASSRGTRELFF,TGTGCCAGCAGCAGAGGTACCAGGGAGCTGTTTTTT
NA,TRBJ2-7,NA,TRBV13,CASSLNYGRTGAYEQYF,TGTGCCAGCAGCCTCAACTACGGGAGAACCGGGGCCTACGAGCAGTACTTC
TRBD2,TRBJ2-5,NA,TRBV9,CASSVRSSGLGETQYF,TGTGCCAGCAGCGTAAGGTCTAGCGGATTGGGAGAGACCCAGTACTTC
NA,TRBJ2-5,NA,TRBV21-1,CASSKEERQGPVQETQYF,TGTGCCAGCAGCAAAGAGGAGAGACAGGGGCCTGTTCAAGAGACCCAGTACTTC
TRBD1,TRBJ1-6,NA,TRBV28,CASSSWTGSLQGSLHF,TGTGCCAGCAGTTCATGGACAGGGTCCTTGCAGGGGTCCCTCCACTTT
NA,TRBJ1-5,once,TRBV27,CASSLSSAGPNQPQHF,TGTGCCAGCAGTTTATCTTCGGCAGGTCCCAATCAGCCCCAGCATTTT